This T cell receptor beta chain was recorded in a study of cytomegalovirus exposure and HLA in healthy donors. General study findings and limits: The authors considered a cluster of highly shared sequence variants likely to be a sequencing artifact. Cytomegalovirus-associated status was assigned to some 180 TCR beta chains.

13 Jbeta primers and 60 Vbeta primers were used for the PCR. TCRdb's table, derived via immunoSEQ multiplex PCR, lists solely in-frame clones and lacks some. The sample includes approximately 130,000 clones, 81% of them seen just once. With respect to this clone: Its antigen is unknown.

Germline CDR1 reads SGHRS; CDR2 reads YFSETQ. After removal of 0 bases from V and 3 bases from J, the junction contained 6 bases not matched to a gene. The CDR3 is 16 residues long. The J gene is TRBJ2-3, the V gene TRBV5-1, with 8 positions matching TRBD2. The sequence derives from a man aged 18 to 30 in good health and CMV-seronegative. Sequenced input: PBMCs. CDR3 DNA sequence: TGCGCCAGCAGCTTGGGGGGCGGGGGGCCGACAGATACGCAGTATTTT. Residues: CASSLGGGGPTDTQYF.